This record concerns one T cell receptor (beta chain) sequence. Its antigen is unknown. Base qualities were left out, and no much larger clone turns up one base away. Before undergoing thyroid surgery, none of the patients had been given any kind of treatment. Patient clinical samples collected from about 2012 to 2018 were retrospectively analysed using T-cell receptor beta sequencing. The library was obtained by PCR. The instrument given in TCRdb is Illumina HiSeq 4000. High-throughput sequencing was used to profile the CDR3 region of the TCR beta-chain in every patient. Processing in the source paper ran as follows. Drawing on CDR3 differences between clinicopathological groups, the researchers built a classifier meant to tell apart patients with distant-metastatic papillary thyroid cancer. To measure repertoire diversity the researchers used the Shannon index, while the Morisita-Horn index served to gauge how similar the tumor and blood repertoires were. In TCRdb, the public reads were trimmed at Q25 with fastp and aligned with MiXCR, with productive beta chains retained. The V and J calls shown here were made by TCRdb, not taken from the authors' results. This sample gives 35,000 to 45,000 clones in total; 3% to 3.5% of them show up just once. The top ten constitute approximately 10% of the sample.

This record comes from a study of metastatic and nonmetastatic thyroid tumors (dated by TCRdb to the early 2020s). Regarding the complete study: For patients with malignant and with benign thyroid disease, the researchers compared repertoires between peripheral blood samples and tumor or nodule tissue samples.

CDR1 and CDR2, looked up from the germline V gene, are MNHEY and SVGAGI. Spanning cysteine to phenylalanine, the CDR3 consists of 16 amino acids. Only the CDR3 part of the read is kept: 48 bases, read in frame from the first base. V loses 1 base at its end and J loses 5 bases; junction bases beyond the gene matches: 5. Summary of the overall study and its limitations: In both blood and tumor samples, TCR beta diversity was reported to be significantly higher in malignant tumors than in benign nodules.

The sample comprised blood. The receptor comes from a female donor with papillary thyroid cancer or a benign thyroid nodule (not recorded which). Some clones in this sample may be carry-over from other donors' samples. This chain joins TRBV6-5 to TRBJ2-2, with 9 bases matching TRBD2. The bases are TGTGCCAGCAGTTACTGGCGGGAGGGCCCGACCGGGGAGCTGTTTTTT. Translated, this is CASSYWREGPTGELFF.